This T cell receptor (beta chain) was captured by sequencing in a study of monozygotic twins with inflammatory bowel disease. The germline gives CDR1 DFQATT, CDR2 SNEGSKA (reference sequence). The CDR3 has 13 amino acids. TCRdb reanalyzed the 5' RACE reads and collapses them to one entry per CDR3 protein, without DNA. With roughly 330,000 distinct CDR3 sequences in the sample, the ten largest clones hold approximately 2%. This receptor was identified in a human donor with ulcerative colitis or Crohn's disease, or a healthy co-twin of an affected twin (not recorded which). Source material: blood. This chain joins TRBV20-1 and TRBJ2-2; TCRdb proposes TRBD1, but this gene call is untestable without DNA. The CDR3 reads CSANGHHTGELFF.